This record covers a single TCR beta chain. The data were taken from a study of T cell repertoires in cytomegalovirus infection. TCRdb redid the calling of the reads with MiXCR, one entry per CDR3 protein. The sample has hundreds of thousands of distinct CDR3 sequences; approximately 25% are singletons. V shed 3 bases, J shed 3 bases, and the junction held 6 bases outside the gene matches. This CDR3 region has 17 residues. Germline-derived CDR1 and CDR2 are LNHDA and SQIVND (reference sequence). The sample taken for sequencing was CD8+ T cells from PBMCs. This TCR was sampled from a human donor in good health (CMV status not recorded). Some clones in this sample may be carry-over from other donors' samples. The V call is TRBV19, the J call TRBJ2-1; 12 bases map to TRBD2. CDR3 nucleotides: TGTGCCAGTAGTATTCCCACTAGCGGGGGGCTCTACAATGAGCAGTTCTTC. This sequence encodes CASSIPTSGGLYNEQFF.